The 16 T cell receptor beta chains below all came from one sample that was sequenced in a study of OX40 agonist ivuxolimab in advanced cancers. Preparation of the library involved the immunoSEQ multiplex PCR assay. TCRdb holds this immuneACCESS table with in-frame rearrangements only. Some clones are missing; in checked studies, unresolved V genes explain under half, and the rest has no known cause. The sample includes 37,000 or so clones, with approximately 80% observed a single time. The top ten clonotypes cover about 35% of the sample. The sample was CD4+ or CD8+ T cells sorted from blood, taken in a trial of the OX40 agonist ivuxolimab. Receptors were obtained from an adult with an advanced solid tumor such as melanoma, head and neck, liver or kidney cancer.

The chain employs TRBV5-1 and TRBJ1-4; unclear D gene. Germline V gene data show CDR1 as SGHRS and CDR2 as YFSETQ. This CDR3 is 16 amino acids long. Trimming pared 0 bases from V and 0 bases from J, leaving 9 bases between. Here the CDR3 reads CASSLGRRATNEKLFF. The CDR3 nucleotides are TGCGCCAGCAGCTTGGGTCGGCGGGCAACTAATGAAAAACTGTTTTTT.

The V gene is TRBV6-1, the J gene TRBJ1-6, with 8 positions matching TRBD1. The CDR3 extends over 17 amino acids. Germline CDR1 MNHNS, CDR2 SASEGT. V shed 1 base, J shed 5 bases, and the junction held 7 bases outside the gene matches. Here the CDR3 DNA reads TGTGCCAGCAGTGAAGATCCCGGACAGGGTAATAATTCACCCCTCCACTTT. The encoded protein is CASSEDPGQGNNSPLHF.

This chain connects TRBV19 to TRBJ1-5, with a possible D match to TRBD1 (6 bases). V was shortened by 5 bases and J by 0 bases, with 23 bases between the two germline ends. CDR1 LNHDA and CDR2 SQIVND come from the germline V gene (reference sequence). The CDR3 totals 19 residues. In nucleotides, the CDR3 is TGTGCCAGTAGTCCCCGCGAGGGGGGGCTACTCTATAGCAATCAGCCCCAGCATTTT. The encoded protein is CASSPREGGLLYSNQPQHF.

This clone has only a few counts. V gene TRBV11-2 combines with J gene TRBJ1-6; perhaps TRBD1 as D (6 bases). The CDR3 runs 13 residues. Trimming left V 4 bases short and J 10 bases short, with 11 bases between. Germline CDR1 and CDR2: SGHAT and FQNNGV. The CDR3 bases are TGTGCCAGCAGCTCCACAGGGAGATCACCCCTCCACTTT. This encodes CASSSTGRSPLHF.

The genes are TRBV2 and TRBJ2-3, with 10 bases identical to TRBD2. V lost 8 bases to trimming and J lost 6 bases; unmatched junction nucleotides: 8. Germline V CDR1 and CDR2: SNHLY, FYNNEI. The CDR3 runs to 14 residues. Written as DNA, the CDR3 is TGTGCCAGCTGTAGTAGCGGGAGGTTTGATACGCAGTATTTT. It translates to CASCSSGRFDTQYF.

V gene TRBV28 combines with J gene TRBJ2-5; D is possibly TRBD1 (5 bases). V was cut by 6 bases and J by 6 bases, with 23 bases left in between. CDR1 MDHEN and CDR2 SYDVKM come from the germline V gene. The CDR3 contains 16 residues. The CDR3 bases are TGTGCCAGCAGCCCACCCAATCAGGGTTTTCTGAAGACCCAGTACTTC. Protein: CASSPPNQGFLKTQYF.

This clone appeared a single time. CDR3 in amino acids: CASSRTGGGPNTGELFF. The CDR3 DNA is TGTGCCAGTAGTAGGACTGGCGGGGGGCCGAACACCGGGGAGCTGTTTTTT. This chain links TRBV19 with TRBJ2-2; TRBD2 aligns across 8 bases. V was clipped by 4 bases and J by 0 bases; unmatched bases: 7. Germline-derived CDR1 and CDR2 are LNHDA and SQIVND (reference sequence). CDR3 size: 17 residues. The entire variable domain, with the rest obtained from reference TRBV19 and TRBJ2-2, is as follows: DGGITQSPKYLFRKEGQNVTLSCEQNLNHDAMYWYRQDPGQGLRLIYYSQIVNDFQKGDIAEGYSVSREKKESFPLTVTSAQKNPTAFYLCASSRTGGGPNTGELFFGEGSRLTVL.

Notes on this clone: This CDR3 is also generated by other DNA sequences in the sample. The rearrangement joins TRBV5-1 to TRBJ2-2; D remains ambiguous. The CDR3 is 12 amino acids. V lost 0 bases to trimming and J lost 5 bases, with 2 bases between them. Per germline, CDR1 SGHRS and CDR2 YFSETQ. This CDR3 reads CASSLETGELFF. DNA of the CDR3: TGCGCCAGCAGCTTGGAAACCGGGGAGCTGTTTTTT.

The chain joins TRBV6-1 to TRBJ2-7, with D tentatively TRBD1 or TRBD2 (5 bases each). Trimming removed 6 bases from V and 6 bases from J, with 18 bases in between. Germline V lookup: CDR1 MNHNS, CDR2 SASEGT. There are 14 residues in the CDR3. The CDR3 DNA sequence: TGTGCCAGCAGACCCGGACTCACGGGGCGCGAGCAGTACTTC. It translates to CASRPGLTGREQYF.

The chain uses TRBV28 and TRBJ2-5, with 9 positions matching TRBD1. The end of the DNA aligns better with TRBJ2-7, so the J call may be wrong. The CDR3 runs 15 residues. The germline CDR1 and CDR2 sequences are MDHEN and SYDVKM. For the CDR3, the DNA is TGTGCCAGCGCCCCCTGGGGACAGGGAGGGCACGAGCAGTACTTC. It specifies CASAPWGQGGHEQYF.

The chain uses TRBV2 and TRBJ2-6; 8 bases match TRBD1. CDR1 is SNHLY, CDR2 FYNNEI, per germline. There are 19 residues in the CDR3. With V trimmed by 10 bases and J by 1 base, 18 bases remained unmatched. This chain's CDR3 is CATGLGQGGFGSGANVLTF. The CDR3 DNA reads TGTGCCACCGGCTTAGGACAGGGAGGTTTTGGGTCTGGGGCCAACGTCCTGACTTTC.

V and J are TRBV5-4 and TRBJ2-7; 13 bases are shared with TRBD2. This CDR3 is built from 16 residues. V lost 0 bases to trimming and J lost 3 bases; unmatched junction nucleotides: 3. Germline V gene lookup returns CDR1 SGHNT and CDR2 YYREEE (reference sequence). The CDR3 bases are TGTGCCAGCAGCTTGGCGGGACTAGCGGGAAGCTACGAGCAGTACTTC. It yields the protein CASSLAGLAGSYEQYF.

The CDR3 is CASSFLQGREQYF. The CDR3 bases are TGTGCCAGCAGTTTTCTACAGGGGCGGGAGCAGTACTTC. V gene TRBV28 combines with J gene TRBJ2-5, with D perhaps given as TRBD1 or TRBD2 (7 bases each). The V end was cut by 3 bases, the J end by 11 bases, with 16 bases between. The germline CDR1 and CDR2 sequences are MDHEN and SYDVKM. This CDR3 has 13 amino acids.

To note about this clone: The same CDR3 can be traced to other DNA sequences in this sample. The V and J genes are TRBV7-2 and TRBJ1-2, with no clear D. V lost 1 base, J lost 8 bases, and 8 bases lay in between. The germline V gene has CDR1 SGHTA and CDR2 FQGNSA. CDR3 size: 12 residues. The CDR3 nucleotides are TGTGCCAGCAGCTTAGGGGGTGGAGGCTACACCTTC. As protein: CASSLGGGGYTF.

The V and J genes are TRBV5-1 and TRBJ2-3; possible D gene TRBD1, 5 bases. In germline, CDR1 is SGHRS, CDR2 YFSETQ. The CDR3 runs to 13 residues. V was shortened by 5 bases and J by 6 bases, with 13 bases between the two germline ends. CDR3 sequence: CASRYTGTDTQYF. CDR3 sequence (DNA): TGCGCCAGCAGGTATACAGGTACGGATACGCAGTATTTT. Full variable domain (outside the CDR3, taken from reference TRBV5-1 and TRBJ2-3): KAGVTQTPRYLIKTRGQQVTLSCSPISGHRSVSWYQQTPGQGLQFLFEYFSETQRNKGNFPGRFSGRQFSNSRSEMNVSTLELGDSALYLCASRYTGTDTQYFGPGTRLTVL.

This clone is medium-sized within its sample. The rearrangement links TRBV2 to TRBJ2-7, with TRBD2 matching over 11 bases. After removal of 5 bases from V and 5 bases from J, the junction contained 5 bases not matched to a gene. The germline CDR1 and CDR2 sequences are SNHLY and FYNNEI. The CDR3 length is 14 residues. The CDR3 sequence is CASSINSGGDEQYF. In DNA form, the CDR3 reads TGTGCCAGCAGTATCAATAGCGGGGGGGACGAGCAGTACTTC. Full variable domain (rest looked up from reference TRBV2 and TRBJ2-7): EPEVTQTPSHQVTQMGQEVILRCVPISNHLYFYWYRQILGQKVEFLVSFYNNEISEKSEIFDDQFSVERPDGSNFTLKIRSTKLEDSAMYFCASSINSGGDEQYFGPGTRLTVT.